This entry concerns a single TCR beta chain. The target of this receptor is not known. One end of the junction does not line up with germline, which may come from a read error. The sample comes from a study of patients and donors after allogeneic stem cell transplantation (dated by TCRdb to 2020 to 2022). The protocol used for the library was RT-PCR. TCRdb records NextSeq 550 as the sequencer. Starting from the raw public reads, TCRdb applied fastp trimming at Q25, assembled clones with MiXCR and retained in-frame beta chains. CDR3 protein duplicates are merged, each entry listing the most common genes and DNA. For this sample the table gives roughly 960,000 distinct CDR3 sequences, of which more than 15% were detected only once. The ten most abundant clones make up approximately 5.9% of the sample. CDR3 length: 11 amino acids, cysteine to phenylalanine. The read is trimmed to its CDR3 DNA, 33 bases read in frame from base 1. The germline V gene (reference sequence) sets CDR1 to LGHDT and CDR2 to YNNKEL.

Sequences were obtained from blood, either unsorted or a sorted T cell fraction (not recorded which). The TCR sequence derives from a human donor who was either an allogeneic HSCT recipient or a stem cell or donor lymphocyte infusion donor (not recorded which). It is not recorded whose cells these are; they may come from a transplant donor. The sequence links TRBV3-1 to TRBJ2-7; the D call could be TRBD1 or TRBD2, with each sharing 5 bases. The nucleotide sequence reads as follows: TGTGCCAGCAGCTACGGGGACGAGAAGTACTTC. Its translation reads: CASSYGDEKYF.